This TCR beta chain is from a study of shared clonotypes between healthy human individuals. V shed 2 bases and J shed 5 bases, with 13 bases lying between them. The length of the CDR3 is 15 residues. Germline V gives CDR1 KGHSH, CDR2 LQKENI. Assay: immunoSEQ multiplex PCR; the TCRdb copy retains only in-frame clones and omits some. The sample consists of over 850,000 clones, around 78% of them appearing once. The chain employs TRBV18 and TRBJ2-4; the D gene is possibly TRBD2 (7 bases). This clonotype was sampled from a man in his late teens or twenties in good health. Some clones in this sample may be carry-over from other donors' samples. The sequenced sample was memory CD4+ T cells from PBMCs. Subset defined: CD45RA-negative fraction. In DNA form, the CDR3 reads TGTGCCAGCTCACCAAGGGGGGGGCTCGAAAACATTCAGTACTTC. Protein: CASSPRGGLENIQYF.